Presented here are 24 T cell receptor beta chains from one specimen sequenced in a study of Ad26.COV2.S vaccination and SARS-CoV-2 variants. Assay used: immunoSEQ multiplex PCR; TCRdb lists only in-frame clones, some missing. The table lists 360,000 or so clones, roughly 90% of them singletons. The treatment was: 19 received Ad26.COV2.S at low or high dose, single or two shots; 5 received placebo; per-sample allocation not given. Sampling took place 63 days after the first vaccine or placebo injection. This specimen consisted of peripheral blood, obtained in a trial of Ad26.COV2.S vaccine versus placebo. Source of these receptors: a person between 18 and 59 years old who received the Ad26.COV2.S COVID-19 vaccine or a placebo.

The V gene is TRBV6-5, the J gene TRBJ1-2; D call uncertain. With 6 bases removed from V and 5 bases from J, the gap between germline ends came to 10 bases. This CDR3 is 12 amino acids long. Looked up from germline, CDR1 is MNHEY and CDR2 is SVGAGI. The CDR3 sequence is CASRVTAYGYTF. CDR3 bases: TGTGCCAGCAGGGTAACGGCGTATGGCTACACCTTC.

CDR3 in DNA: TGTGCCAGCAGCTTCCGGTCCAATTCACCCCTCCACTTT. Its protein is CASSFRSNSPLHF. V usage is TRBV7-3 and J usage is TRBJ1-6; D is undetermined. Germline V gene sequence: CDR1 SGHTA, CDR2 FQGTGA. With 3 bases removed from V and 7 bases from J, the gap between germline ends came to 7 bases. The CDR3 spans 13 residues.

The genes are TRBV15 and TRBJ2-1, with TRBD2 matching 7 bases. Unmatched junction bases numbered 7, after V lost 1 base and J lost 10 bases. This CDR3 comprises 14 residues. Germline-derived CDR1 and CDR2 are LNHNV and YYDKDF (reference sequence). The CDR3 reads CATSRVAGVGEQFF. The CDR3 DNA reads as TGTGCCACCAGCAGAGTGGCGGGAGTTGGGGAGCAGTTCTTC.

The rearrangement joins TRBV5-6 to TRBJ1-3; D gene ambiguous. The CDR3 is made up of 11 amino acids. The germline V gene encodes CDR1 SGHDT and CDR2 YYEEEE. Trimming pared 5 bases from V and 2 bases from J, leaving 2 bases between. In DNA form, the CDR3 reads TGTGCCAGCAGAGCTGGAAACACCATATATTTT. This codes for CASRAGNTIYF.

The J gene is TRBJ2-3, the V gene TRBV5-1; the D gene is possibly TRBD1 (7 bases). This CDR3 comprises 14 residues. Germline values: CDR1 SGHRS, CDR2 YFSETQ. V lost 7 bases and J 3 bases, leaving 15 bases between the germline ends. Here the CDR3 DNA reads TGCGCCAGCTGGGCGGCAGGGGGGACAGATACGCAGTATTTT. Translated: CASWAAGGTDTQYF.

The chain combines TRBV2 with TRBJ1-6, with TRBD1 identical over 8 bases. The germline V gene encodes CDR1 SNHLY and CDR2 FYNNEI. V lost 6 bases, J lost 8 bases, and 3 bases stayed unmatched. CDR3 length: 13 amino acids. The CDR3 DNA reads TGTGCCAGCAGACCACAGGGGGATTCACCCCTCCACTTT. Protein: CASRPQGDSPLHF.

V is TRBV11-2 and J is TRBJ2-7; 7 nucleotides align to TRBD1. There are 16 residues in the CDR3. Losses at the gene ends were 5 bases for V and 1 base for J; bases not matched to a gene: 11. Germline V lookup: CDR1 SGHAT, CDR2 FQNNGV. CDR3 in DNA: TGTGCCAGCAGCCGAACCGGGACAGAATCATCCTACGAGCAGTACTTC. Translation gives CASSRTGTESSYEQYF.

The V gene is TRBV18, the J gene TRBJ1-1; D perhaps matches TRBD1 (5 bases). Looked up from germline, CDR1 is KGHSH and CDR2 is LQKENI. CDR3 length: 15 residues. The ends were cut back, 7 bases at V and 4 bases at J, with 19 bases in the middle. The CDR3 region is CASWGIGGGSTEAFF. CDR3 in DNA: TGTGCCAGCTGGGGGATTGGCGGAGGGTCCACTGAAGCTTTCTTT.

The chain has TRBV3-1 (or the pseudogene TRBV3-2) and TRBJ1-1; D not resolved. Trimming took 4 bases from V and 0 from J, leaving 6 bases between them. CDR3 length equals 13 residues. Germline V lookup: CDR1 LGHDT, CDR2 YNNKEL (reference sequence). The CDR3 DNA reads TGTGCCAGCAGCCTTCAGTTGAACACTGAAGCTTTCTTT. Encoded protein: CASSLQLNTEAFF.

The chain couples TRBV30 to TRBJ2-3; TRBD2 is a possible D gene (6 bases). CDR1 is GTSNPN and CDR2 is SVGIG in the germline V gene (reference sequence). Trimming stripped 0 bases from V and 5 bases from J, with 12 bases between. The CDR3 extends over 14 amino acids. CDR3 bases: TGTGCCTGGAGTGTACTAGCCCCAGGAGATACGCAGTATTTT. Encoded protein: CAWSVLAPGDTQYF.

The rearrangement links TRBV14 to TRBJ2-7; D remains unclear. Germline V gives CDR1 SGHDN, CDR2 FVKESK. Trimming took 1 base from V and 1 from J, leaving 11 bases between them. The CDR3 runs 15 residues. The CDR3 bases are TGTGCCAGCAGCCAAGGGGCGAAGGGTTCCTACGAGCAGTACTTC. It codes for CASSQGAKGSYEQYF.

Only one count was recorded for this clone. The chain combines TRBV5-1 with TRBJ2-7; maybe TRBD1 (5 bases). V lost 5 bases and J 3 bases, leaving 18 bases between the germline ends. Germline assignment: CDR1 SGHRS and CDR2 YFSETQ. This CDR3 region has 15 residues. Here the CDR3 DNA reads TGCGCCAGCAGGTTTGGGGCAGGGTACTACTACGAGCAGTACTTC. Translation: CASRFGAGYYYEQYF.

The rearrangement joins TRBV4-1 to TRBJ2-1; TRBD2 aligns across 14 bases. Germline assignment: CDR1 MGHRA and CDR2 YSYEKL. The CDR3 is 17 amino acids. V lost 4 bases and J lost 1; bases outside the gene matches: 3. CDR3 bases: TGCGCCAGCAGCCGGACTAGCGGGAGGAGTTCCTACAATGAGCAGTTCTTC. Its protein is CASSRTSGRSSYNEQFF.

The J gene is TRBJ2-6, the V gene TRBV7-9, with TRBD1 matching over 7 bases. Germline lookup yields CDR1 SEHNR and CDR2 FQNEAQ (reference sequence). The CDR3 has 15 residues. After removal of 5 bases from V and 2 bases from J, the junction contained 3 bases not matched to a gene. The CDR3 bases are TGTGCCAGCAGCAACCAGGGGGCTGGGGCCAACGTCCTGACTTTC. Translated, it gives CASSNQGAGANVLTF. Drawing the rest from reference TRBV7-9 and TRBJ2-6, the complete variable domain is DTGVSQNPRHKITKRGQNVTFRCDPISEHNRLYWYRQTLGQGPEFLTYFQNEAQLEKSRLLSDRFSAERPKGSFSTLEIQRTEQGDSAMYLCASSNQGAGANVLTFGAGSRLTVL.

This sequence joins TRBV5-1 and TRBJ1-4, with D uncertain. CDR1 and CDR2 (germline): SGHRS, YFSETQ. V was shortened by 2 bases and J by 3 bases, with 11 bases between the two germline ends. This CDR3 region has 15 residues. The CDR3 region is CASSFTGESNEKLFF. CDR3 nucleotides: TGCGCCAGCAGCTTTACGGGCGAGTCTAATGAAAAACTGTTTTTT.

The CDR3 here is CASSQWDRTSNQPQHF. The DNA of the CDR3 is TGCGCCAGCAGTCAATGGGACAGAACTAGCAATCAGCCCCAGCATTTT. V gene TRBV23-1 combines with J gene TRBJ1-5; 7 bases fit TRBD1. TRBV23-1 has ORF status, its function being uncertain. Trimming removed 1 base from V and 0 bases from J; junction bases left unmatched: 3. The CDR3 loop spans 16 amino acids.

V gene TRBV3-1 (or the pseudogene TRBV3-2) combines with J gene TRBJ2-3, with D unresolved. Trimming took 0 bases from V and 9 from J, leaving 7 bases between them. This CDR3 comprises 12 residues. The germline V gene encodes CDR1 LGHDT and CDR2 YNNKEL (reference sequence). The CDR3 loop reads CASSQDPPTQYF. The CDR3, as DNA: TGTGCCAGCAGCCAAGATCCCCCAACGCAGTATTTT.

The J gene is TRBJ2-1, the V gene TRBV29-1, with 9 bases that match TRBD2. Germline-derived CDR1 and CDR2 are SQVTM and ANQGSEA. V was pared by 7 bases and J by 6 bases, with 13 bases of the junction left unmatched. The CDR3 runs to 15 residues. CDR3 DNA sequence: TGCAGCGCCGATGGAGGGCTAGCGGGAACCAATGAGCAGTTCTTC. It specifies CSADGGLAGTNEQFF.

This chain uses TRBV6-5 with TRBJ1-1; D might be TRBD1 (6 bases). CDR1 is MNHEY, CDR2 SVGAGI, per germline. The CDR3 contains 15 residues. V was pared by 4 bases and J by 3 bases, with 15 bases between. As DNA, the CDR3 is TGTGCCAGCAGTTCCTACCGGACAGAGTACACTGAAGCTTTCTTT. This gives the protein CASSSYRTEYTEAFF.

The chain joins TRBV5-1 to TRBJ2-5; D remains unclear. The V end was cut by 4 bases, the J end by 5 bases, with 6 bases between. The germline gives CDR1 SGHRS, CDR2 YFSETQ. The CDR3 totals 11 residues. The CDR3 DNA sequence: TGCGCCAGCAGCCTTTGGGAGACCCAGTACTTC. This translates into CASSLWETQYF. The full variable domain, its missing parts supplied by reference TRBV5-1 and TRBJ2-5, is KAGVTQTPRYLIKTRGQQVTLSCSPISGHRSVSWYQQTPGQGLQFLFEYFSETQRNKGNFPGRFSGRQFSNSRSEMNVSTLELGDSALYLCASSLWETQYFGPGTRLLVL.

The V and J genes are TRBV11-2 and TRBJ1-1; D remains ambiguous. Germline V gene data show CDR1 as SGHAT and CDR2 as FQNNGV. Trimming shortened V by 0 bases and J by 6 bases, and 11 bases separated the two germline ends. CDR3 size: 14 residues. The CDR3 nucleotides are TGTGCCAGCAGCTTAGATAGGTCCTCCGCTGAAGCTTTCTTT. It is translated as CASSLDRSSAEAFF.

CDR3 region: CASSLAGTGTGELFF. The CDR3 region has the DNA TGTGCCAGCAGTTTAGCGGGGACGGGCACCGGGGAGCTGTTTTTT. This rearrangement joins TRBV2 to TRBJ2-2; 8 nucleotides align to TRBD2. Losses at the gene ends were 5 bases for V and 4 bases for J; bases not matched to a gene: 6. This CDR3 contains 15 residues. Germline assignment: CDR1 SNHLY and CDR2 FYNNEI.

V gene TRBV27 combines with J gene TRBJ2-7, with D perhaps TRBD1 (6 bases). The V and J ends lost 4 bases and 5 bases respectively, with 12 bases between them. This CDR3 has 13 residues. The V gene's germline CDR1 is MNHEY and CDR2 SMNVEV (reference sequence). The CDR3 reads CASSSSGTHEQYF. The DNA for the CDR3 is TGTGCCAGCAGTTCATCCGGGACACACGAGCAGTACTTC.

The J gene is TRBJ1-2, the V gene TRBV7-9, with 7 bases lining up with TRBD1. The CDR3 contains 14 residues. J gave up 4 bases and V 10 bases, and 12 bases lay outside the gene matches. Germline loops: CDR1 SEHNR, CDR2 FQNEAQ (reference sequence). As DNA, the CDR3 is TGTGCCACCCAAGAAGGAGGGGGCAGCTATGGCTACACCTTC. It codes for CATQEGGGSYGYTF.